Each of the 18 T cell receptor beta chains below was sequenced from the same sample in a study of OX40 agonist ivuxolimab in advanced cancers. Repertoires were generated with immunoSEQ multiplex PCR, while TCRdb's copy carries only in-frame clones and drops some. The data hold approximately 76,000 clones, with around nine tenths observed a single time. The specimen comprised CD4+ or CD8+ T cells sorted from blood, sampled in a trial of the OX40 agonist ivuxolimab. The receptor source for this set is an adult with an advanced solid tumor such as melanoma, head and neck, liver or kidney cancer.

V and J are TRBV19 and TRBJ1-5; a possible D gene is TRBD1 (5 bases). Deletions cut 7 bases from V and 5 bases from J, with 9 bases between. Per the germline V gene, CDR1 is LNHDA and CDR2 is SQIVND (reference sequence). This CDR3 has 12 residues. CDR3 in amino acids: CASTGPYQPQHF. In DNA, the CDR3 is TGTGCCAGTACGGGACCCTATCAGCCCCAGCATTTT.

This chain uses TRBV19 with TRBJ1-1; D might be TRBD1 (6 bases). V lost 5 bases and J lost 7, with 23 bases in between. Germline V gives CDR1 LNHDA, CDR2 SQIVND (reference sequence). The CDR3 consists of 16 residues. The CDR3 here is CASSLKVGASGIEAFF. CDR3 DNA sequence: TGTGCCAGTAGTCTCAAGGTGGGGGCCTCGGGAATTGAAGCTTTCTTT.

This clone was seen just once. The rearrangement links TRBV29-1 to TRBJ1-3, with 7 positions matching TRBD1. Germline V lookup: CDR1 SQVTM, CDR2 ANQGSEA. CDR3 length: 19 amino acids. The junction had 19 bases not matched to a gene; V was cut back by 3 bases and J by 2 bases. CDR3: CSVEIGRDSWSRTGNTIYF. The CDR3 region has the DNA TGCAGCGTTGAGATTGGGCGGGACAGTTGGTCCAGGACTGGAAACACCATATATTTT.

V is TRBV9 and J is TRBJ1-2; no firm D call. The ends were cut back, 4 bases at V and 10 bases at J, with 23 bases in the middle. The germline gives CDR1 SGDLS, CDR2 YYNGEE. This CDR3 has 15 amino acids. The CDR3 DNA follows: TGTGCCAGCAGCTACCAGCCCGGGGAGTCCCTATCCTACACCTTC. As protein: CASSYQPGESLSYTF.

The J gene is TRBJ1-1, the V gene TRBV29-1, with 8 bases fitting TRBD1. Germline V CDR1 and CDR2: SQVTM, ANQGSEA. The CDR3 covers 13 residues. With 7 bases clipped from V and 1 base from J, the junction kept 5 bases outside the gene matches. The chain's CDR3 is CSARQGRNTEAFF. The CDR3 coding sequence is TGCAGCGCCCGACAGGGGAGGAACACTGAAGCTTTCTTT.

The chain couples TRBV19 to TRBJ2-2, with 9 bases fitting TRBD1. The germline CDR1 and CDR2 sequences are LNHDA and SQIVND (reference sequence). Trimming cost V 5 bases and J 6 bases; bases outside gene matches: 4. The CDR3 totals 14 residues. This CDR3 reads CASSPGDRAGELFF. Written as DNA, the CDR3 is TGTGCCAGTAGTCCTGGGGACAGGGCCGGGGAGCTGTTTTTT.

This CDR3 is CAATSGAQETQYF. In DNA form, the CDR3 reads TGTGCCGCCACTAGCGGGGCCCAAGAGACCCAGTACTTC. The V and J genes are TRBV30 and TRBJ2-5; 10 nucleotides align to TRBD2. This CDR3 contains 13 residues. The germline gives CDR1 GTSNPN, CDR2 SVGIG (reference sequence). The trim removed 8 bases at V and 1 base at J, leaving 4 bases unmatched.

The V and J genes are TRBV11-1 and TRBJ1-1; the match to TRBD1 covers 7 bases. Germline CDR1 reads SGHAT; CDR2 reads FQDESV (reference sequence). V trimming: 0 bases; J trimming: 6 bases; junction bases outside the gene matches: 10. The CDR3 is made up of 16 amino acids. The CDR3: CASSLAPTGAGAEAFF. CDR3 DNA: TGTGCCAGCAGCTTAGCACCAACAGGGGCGGGGGCTGAAGCTTTCTTT.

The chain has TRBV18 and TRBJ2-7; TRBD2 matches 10 bases. This CDR3 region has 15 residues. Unmatched junction bases numbered 5, after V lost 0 bases and J lost 6 bases. Germline V gene lookup returns CDR1 KGHSH and CDR2 LQKENI. The CDR3 region is CASSPPNSGRLEQYF. The CDR3 bases are TGTGCCAGCTCACCACCCAATAGCGGGAGGCTCGAGCAGTACTTC.

This clone came up a few times. This chain uses TRBV7-9 with TRBJ1-2; D gene uncertain. Deletions cut 5 bases from V and 9 bases from J, with 7 bases between. This CDR3 contains 10 residues. The germline V gene encodes CDR1 SEHNR and CDR2 FQNEAQ (reference sequence). CDR3 DNA sequence: TGTGCCAGCAGCCCCCGTAGCTACACCTTC. Translating gives CASSPRSYTF. Complete variable domain (other parts from reference TRBV7-9 and TRBJ1-2): DTGVSQNPRHKITKRGQNVTFRCDPISEHNRLYWYRQTLGQGPEFLTYFQNEAQLEKSRLLSDRFSAERPKGSFSTLEIQRTEQGDSAMYLCASSPRSYTFGSGTRLTVV.

This chain connects TRBV21-1 to TRBJ2-2; no check of the table's D call, TRBD1, against the DNA was made. TRBV21-1 is a known pseudogene. CDR3 length: 16 residues. CDR3 sequence (DNA): TGTGCCAGCAGCAAAGCGGCCCCACACAGGGGAAAGGAGCTGTTTTTT. Residues: CASSKAAPHRGKELFF.

This rearrangement joins TRBV9 to TRBJ2-1; TRBD1 agrees at 7 bases. Germline trimming cut 3 bases from V and 12 bases from J; bases unmatched to any gene: 6. The CDR3 extends over 12 amino acids. CDR1 is SGDLS and CDR2 is YYNGEE in the germline V gene. The CDR3, as DNA: TGTGCCAGCAGCGCACAGGGGTTCGGGCAGTTCTTC. Translation: CASSAQGFGQFF. Complete variable domain (other parts from reference TRBV9 and TRBJ2-1): DSGVTQTPKHLITATGQRVTLRCSPRSGDLSVYWYQQSLDQGLQFLIQYYNGEERAKGNILERFSAQQFPDLHSELNLSSLELGDSALYFCASSAQGFGQFFGPGTRLTVL.

V gene TRBV4-1 combines with J gene TRBJ2-5, with 10 bases identical to TRBD2. The trim removed 0 bases at V and 3 bases at J, leaving 7 bases unmatched. Germline assignment: CDR1 MGHRA and CDR2 YSYEKL. This CDR3 is built from 17 residues. CDR3 in amino acids: CASSQEGTSEWEETQYF. The DNA of the CDR3 is TGCGCCAGCAGCCAAGAGGGGACTAGCGAATGGGAAGAGACCCAGTACTTC.

A few counts support this clone. V gene TRBV9 combines with J gene TRBJ2-1; TRBD1 is a possible D gene (6 bases). Per the germline V gene, CDR1 is SGDLS and CDR2 is YYNGEE. The ends were cut back, 6 bases at V and 3 bases at J, with 16 bases in the middle. This CDR3 has 15 residues. CDR3 bases: TGTGCCAGCACCTTGATGGGGGCTGACTACAATGAGCAGTTCTTC. Amino acid sequence: CASTLMGADYNEQFF. Using reference TRBV9 and TRBJ2-1 for the parts outside the CDR3, the full variable domain is DSGVTQTPKHLITATGQRVTLRCSPRSGDLSVYWYQQSLDQGLQFLIQYYNGEERAKGNILERFSAQQFPDLHSELNLSSLELGDSALYFCASTLMGADYNEQFFGPGTRLTVL.

The chain employs TRBV7-8 and TRBJ2-6; 7 bases fit TRBD1. Unmatched junction bases numbered 8, after V lost 5 bases and J lost 4 bases. This CDR3 spans 16 amino acids. Per germline, CDR1 SGHVS and CDR2 FQNEAQ. The CDR3, as DNA: TGTGCCAGCAGCGCTAGACAGGGCGCGGGGGCCAACGTCCTGACTTTC. Encoded protein: CASSARQGAGANVLTF. Together with reference TRBV7-8 and TRBJ2-6, the CDR3 gives the full variable domain: GAGVSQSPRYKVAKRGQDVALRCDPISGHVSLFWYQQALGQGPEFLTYFQNEAQLDKSGLPSDRFFAERPEGSVSTLKIQRTQQEDSAVYLCASSARQGAGANVLTFGAGSRLTVL.

The chain links TRBV5-5 to TRBJ1-4; D gene unclear. CDR3 length: 13 residues. The V gene's germline CDR1 is SGHKS and CDR2 YYEKEE (reference sequence). Trimming stripped 0 bases from V and 4 bases from J, with 4 bases between. CDR3 in amino acids: CASSLGDNEKLFF. CDR3 nucleotides: TGTGCCAGCAGCTTGGGCGATAATGAAAAACTGTTTTTT.

The chain carries TRBV18 and TRBJ1-4; TRBD1 matches 7 bases. The germline CDR1 and CDR2 sequences are KGHSH and LQKENI. Germline trimming cut 6 bases from V and 5 bases from J; bases unmatched to any gene: 6. The CDR3 covers 14 residues. The CDR3 sequence: CASSPGTENEKLFF. CDR3 in DNA: TGTGCCAGCTCGCCCGGGACAGAAAATGAAAAACTGTTTTTT. The full variable domain, with the rest looked up from reference TRBV18 and TRBJ1-4, is NAGVMQNPRHLVRRRGQEARLRCSPMKGHSHVYWYRQLPEEGLKFMVYLQKENIIDESGMPKERFSAEFPKEGPSILRIQQVVRGDSAAYFCASSPGTENEKLFFGSGTQLSVL.

This chain connects TRBV7-6 to TRBJ1-2; maybe TRBD1 (6 bases). There are 13 residues in the CDR3. Germline V gene sequence: CDR1 SGHVS, CDR2 FNYEAQ. Trimming removed 3 bases at V and 8 bases at J, with 13 bases between. CDR3 nucleotide sequence: TGTGCCAGCAGCTTGGAGGGGGGGAGAGGCTACACCTTC. Protein product: CASSLEGGRGYTF.